This T cell receptor (beta chain) was sequenced in a study of human T cells and chemical hapten exposure. In the study overall: Researchers reported sensitizing an approximately 2 cm by approximately 2 cm upper inner arm skin site with 2% DPC.

TCRdb redid the calling of the RACE reads with MiXCR, one entry per CDR3 protein. The table lists some 38,000 distinct CDR3 sequences, approximately 7.6% of them singletons. Time point reported: pre-sensitization, week 0. Treatment here: therapeutic diphenylcyclopropenone sensitization with weekly scalp DPC. Many counts were recorded for this clonotype. The V gene's germline CDR1 is MNHEY and CDR2 SVGEGT. The CDR3 runs 16 residues. With V trimmed by 6 bases and J by 0 bases, 8 bases remained unmatched. The TCR originated in a woman aged 50 to 60 with alopecia areata. Some clones in this sample may be carry-over from other donors' samples. The source material was whole blood, sampled in connection with sensitization to the hapten diphenylcyclopropenone (DPC). This rearrangement joins TRBV6-2 or TRBV6-3 to TRBJ2-7; 10 nucleotides match TRBD1. CDR3 loop: CASRPGQGSTSYEQYF. CDR3 DNA: TGTGCCAGCAGGCCGGGACAGGGGTCGACCTCCTACGAGCAGTACTTC.